This T cell receptor (beta chain) was obtained from a study of blood T cell repertoires in COVID-19. Study context: T cells, B-cell-depleted T cells, or PBMCs supplied cDNA or gDNA.

Sequencing was performed with immunoSEQ multiplex PCR; in TCRdb, only in-frame clones are kept and a portion is missing. The repertoire includes approximately 670,000 clones, 70% to 90% of them detected once, and under 0.3% sits in the top ten. Trimming removed 2 bases at V and 2 bases at J, with 10 bases between. CDR1 LNHDA and CDR2 SQIVND come from the germline V gene (reference sequence). The CDR3 covers 15 residues. Sequencing was carried out using peripheral blood. The chain joins TRBV19 to TRBJ2-4, with a weak D call TRBD2 (6 bases). The receptor comes from a woman aged 18-29 years with acute or convalescent COVID-19. The CDR3 loop reads CASSIRDWTKNIQYF. For the CDR3, the DNA is TGTGCCAGTAGTATAAGGGACTGGACCAAAAACATTCAGTACTTC.